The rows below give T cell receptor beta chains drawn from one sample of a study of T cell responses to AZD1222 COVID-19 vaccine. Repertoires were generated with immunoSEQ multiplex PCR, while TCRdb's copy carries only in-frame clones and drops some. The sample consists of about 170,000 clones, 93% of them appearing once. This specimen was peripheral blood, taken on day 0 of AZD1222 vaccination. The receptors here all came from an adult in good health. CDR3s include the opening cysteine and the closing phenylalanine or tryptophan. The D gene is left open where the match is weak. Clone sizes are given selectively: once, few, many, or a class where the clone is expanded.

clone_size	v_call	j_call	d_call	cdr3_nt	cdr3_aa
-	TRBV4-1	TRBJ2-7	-	TGCGCCAGCAGCCAACACCATGAGAAGATCATACTAGGATTC	CASSQHHEKIILGF
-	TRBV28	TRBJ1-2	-	TGTGCCAGCAGTTTACAGGTATCCTATGGCTACACCTTC	CASSLQVSYGYTF
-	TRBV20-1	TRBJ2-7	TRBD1	TGCAGTGCTAGTTCGGGACAGGGGATTCACGAGCAGTACTTC	CSASSGQGIHEQYF
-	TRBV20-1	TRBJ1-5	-	TGCAGTGCCGGACCTTTGCCCCAGCATTTT	CSAGPLPQHF
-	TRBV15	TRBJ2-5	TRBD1	TGTGCCACCAGCAGGCAGGGACAGCAGACCCAGTACTTC	CATSRQGQQTQYF
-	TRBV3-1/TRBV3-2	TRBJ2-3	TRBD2	TGTGCCAGCAGCCAAGATGCCGGACTAGCCTTAATCACAGATACGCAGTATTTT	CASSQDAGLALITDTQYF
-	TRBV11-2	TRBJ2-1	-	TGTGCCAGCAGCCCCGGGGTCCGACAACTTGGGCATGAGCAGTTCTTC	CASSPGVRQLGHEQFF
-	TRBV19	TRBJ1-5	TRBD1	TGTGCCAGTAGTATCGGACAGGGCCAAAATCAGCCCCAGCATTTT	CASSIGQGQNQPQHF
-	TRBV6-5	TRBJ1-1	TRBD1	TGTGCCAGCAGTTACCATTCAGGGGGCACTGAAGCTTTCTTT	CASSYHSGGTEAFF
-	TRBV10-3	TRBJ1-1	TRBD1	TGTGCCATCAGTGAGAACGAGGGGGCGAGAGGCACTGAAGCTTTCTTT	CAISENEGARGTEAFF
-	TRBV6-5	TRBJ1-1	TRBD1	TGTGCCAGCAGAGGGACAGTGGGGTCCTACACTGAAGCTTTCTTT	CASRGTVGSYTEAFF
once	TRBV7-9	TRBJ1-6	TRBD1	TGTGCCAGCAGCGGAGGGGTGAACGCCGGGACAGTGATCGGCACACCCCTCCACTTT	CASSGGVNAGTVIGTPLHF
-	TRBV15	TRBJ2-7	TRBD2	TGTGCCACCAGCAGAGGGGGGCCGGGGACTAGCGGGAGTTACGAGCAGTACTTC	CATSRGGPGTSGSYEQYF
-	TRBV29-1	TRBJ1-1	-	TGCAGCGTTGGCCTAAACACTGAAGCTTTCTTT	CSVGLNTEAFF
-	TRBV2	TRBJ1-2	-	TGTGCCAGCAGTGAAACCTTTAACTATGGCTACACCTTC	CASSETFNYGYTF
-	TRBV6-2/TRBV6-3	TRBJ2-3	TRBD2	TGTGCCAGCAGTTACATCAGCGGGAGTGCAGATACGCAGTATTTT	CASSYISGSADTQYF
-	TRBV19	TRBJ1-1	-	TGTGCCAGTAGTACGTATAACACTGAAGCTTTCTTT	CASSTYNTEAFF
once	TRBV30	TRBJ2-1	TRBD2	TGTGCCTGGAGTCCGGGACTAGCGGGAGGCGAGCAGTTCTTC	CAWSPGLAGGEQFF
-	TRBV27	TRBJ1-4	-	TGTGCCAGCAGTTTCCGGAACAATGAAAAACTGTTTTTT	CASSFRNNEKLFF
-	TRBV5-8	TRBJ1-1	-	TGTGCCACCACGAAGGGCGGTTACACTGAAGCTTTCTTT	CATTKGGYTEAFF
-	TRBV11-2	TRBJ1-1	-	TGTGCCAGCAGCATGTTTATGAACACTGAAGCTTTCTTT	CASSMFMNTEAFF
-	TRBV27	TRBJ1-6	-	TGTGCCAGCAGTTTGTCGGGTAATTCACCCCTCCACTTT	CASSLSGNSPLHF
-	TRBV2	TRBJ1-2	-	TGTGCCAGCATCTCGGACAGACCCTATGGCTACACCTTC	CASISDRPYGYTF
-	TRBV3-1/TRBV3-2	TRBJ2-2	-	TGTGCCAGCAGCCAAGCATGGGGGAACCCAGGCAGCACCGGGGAGCTGTTTTTT	CASSQAWGNPGSTGELFF
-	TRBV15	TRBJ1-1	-	TGTGCCACCAGCAGGCCCCAGGGGAGGAACACTGAAGCTTTCTTT	CATSRPQGRNTEAFF
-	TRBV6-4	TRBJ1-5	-	TGTGCCAGCAGTGACCGCAGTCAGCCCCAGCATTTT	CASSDRSQPQHF
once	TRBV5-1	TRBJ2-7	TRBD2	TGCGCCAGCAGCTTGCCGAATAGGACTAGCGGGTTCCTCTACGAGCAGTACTTC	CASSLPNRTSGFLYEQYF
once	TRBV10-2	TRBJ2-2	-	TGCGCCAGCAGTGAGGGGGTGAACACCGGGGAGCTGTTTTTT	CASSEGVNTGELFF
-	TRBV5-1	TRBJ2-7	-	TGCGCCAGCAGCGTGAACTATGGCGAGCAGTACTTC	CASSVNYGEQYF
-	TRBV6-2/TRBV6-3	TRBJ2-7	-	TGTGCCAGCAGCGAGATTACGCAGGGAGAGGACGAGCAGTACTTC	CASSEITQGEDEQYF
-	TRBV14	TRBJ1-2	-	TGTGCCAGCAGCCAAGTAGGGACGGCGTTCTATGGCTACACCTTC	CASSQVGTAFYGYTF
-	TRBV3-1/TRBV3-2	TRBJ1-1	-	TGTGCCAGCAGCCCTCCCCGTGGTTATGAAGCTTTCTTT	CASSPPRGYEAFF
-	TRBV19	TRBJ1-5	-	TGTGCCAGTAGTATGTTCGATCAGCCCCAGCATTTT	CASSMFDQPQHF
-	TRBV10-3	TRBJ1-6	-	TGTGCCATCAGTGAGGGAGCAGGGTTTAATTCACCCCTCCACTTT	CAISEGAGFNSPLHF
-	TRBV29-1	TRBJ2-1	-	TGCAGCGTTGAGCGCCTCGGCGAGCAGTTCTTC	CSVERLGEQFF
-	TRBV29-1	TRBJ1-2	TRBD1	TGCAGCGTTCTCCACCCGTCCCGGGACAGGGTTGGCTACACCTTC	CSVLHPSRDRVGYTF
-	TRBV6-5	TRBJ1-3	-	TGTGCCAGCAGTTATATCCGGGGCGTAGGGGGAAACACCATATATTTT	CASSYIRGVGGNTIYF
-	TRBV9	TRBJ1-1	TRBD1	TGTGCCAGCACCCGTAGGACAGGAGACACTGAAGCTTTCTTT	CASTRRTGDTEAFF
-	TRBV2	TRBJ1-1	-	TGTGCCAGCAGTCTGGCAGGGCCCATGAACACTGAAGCTTTCTTT	CASSLAGPMNTEAFF
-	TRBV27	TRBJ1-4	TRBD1	TGTGCCAGCCAAGTATACAGGGGAAATGAAAAACTGTTTTTT	CASQVYRGNEKLFF
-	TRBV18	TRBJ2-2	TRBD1	TGTGCCAGCTCACCAAGGGGACAGGGCACCGGGGAGCTGTTTTTT	CASSPRGQGTGELFF
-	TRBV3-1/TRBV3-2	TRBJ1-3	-	TGTGCCAGCAGCCTAGATCCCTCTGGAAACACCATATATTTT	CASSLDPSGNTIYF
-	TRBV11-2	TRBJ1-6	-	TGTGCCAGCAGCTTATATCAGGGTCCACCCCTCCACTTT	CASSLYQGPPLHF
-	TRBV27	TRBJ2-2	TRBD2	TGTGCCAGCAGTTTAAGTGCTAGCGGGGGACCCCCCGGGGAGCTGTTTTTT	CASSLSASGGPPGELFF
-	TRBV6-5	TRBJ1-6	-	TGTGCCAGCAAGGGAACAGAACAAAATTCACCCCTCCACTTT	CASKGTEQNSPLHF
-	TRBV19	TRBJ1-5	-	TGTGCCAGTAGTATAGTCTCCGGGAATCAGCCCCAGCATTTT	CASSIVSGNQPQHF
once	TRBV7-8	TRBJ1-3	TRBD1	TGTGCCAGCAGCCACCGGGACAGAACCCTAGGTGGAAACACCATATATTTT	CASSHRDRTLGGNTIYF
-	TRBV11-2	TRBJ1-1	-	TGTGCCAGCAGTCTGGGGGGTCTAGTTCGGAACACTGAAGCTTTCTTT	CASSLGGLVRNTEAFF
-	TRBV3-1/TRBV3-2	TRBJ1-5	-	TGTGCCAGCAGCCAAGGATTCCTAACTAATCAGCCCCAGCATTTT	CASSQGFLTNQPQHF